The T cell receptor (beta chain) described here comes from a study of blood T cell repertoires in COVID-19. This CDR3 contains 15 residues. The germline V gene has CDR1 SGHTS and CDR2 YDEGEE. V gave up 5 bases and J gave up 0 bases, with 12 bases separating them. Authors' analysis steps: Amplification with reference gene primers provided the estimates of nucleated cell counts. Profiled with immunoSEQ multiplex PCR; TCRdb holds only in-frame clones, not every one. That table furnishes V, J and clone size, whereas the DNA furnished D and trimming. The sample gives tens of thousands of clones, approximately 82% of which show up once; roughly an eighth is in the top ten. Only one count was recorded for this clone.

Sequencing used peripheral blood. This chain joins TRBV5-8 and TRBJ1-3; possibly TRBD1 for D (6 bases). The TCR was taken from a human donor in a cohort sampled during active COVID-19. The CDR3 is CASSYRVYSGNTIYF. In DNA, the CDR3 is TGTGCCAGCAGTTACAGGGTTTACTCTGGAAACACCATATATTTT.